Presented here are 10 T cell receptor beta chains from one specimen sequenced in a study of blood T cells in healthy people across ages. It was with a sample-barcoded 5' primer and a J-beta primer mix that a second PCR of roughly 7 to 12 cycles was run. TCRdb redid the calling of the 5' RACE reads with MiXCR, one entry per CDR3 protein. Of 800,000 to 1,300,000 distinct CDR3 sequences in the sample, approximately 26% were seen once. These data also featured in a second study, about T cells of mothers and their children.

Sequences were obtained from blood. The receptor source for this set is a girl aged 2-10 years in good health.

Only a few counts were recorded for this clonotype. This rearrangement joins TRBV20-1 to TRBJ1-6; D unresolved. The CDR3 runs 13 residues. Germline loops: CDR1 DFQATT, CDR2 SNEGSKA (reference sequence). The germline V and J ends were trimmed by 3 bases and 4 bases, with 7 bases remaining between them. The CDR3 reads CSARSGYNSPLHF. The DNA for the CDR3 is TGCAGTGCTAGGTCCGGGTATAATTCACCCCTCCACTTT.

This clonotype was seen only a few times. V and J are TRBV28 and TRBJ2-7, with D perhaps TRBD1 or TRBD2 (5 bases each). CDR1 and CDR2 (germline): MDHEN, SYDVKM. The CDR3 sequence is 15 residues long. Trimming removed 2 bases from V and 4 bases from J, with 15 bases in between. Written as DNA, the CDR3 is TGTGCCAGCAGTTTAGGGGGTACTTGGACATACGAGCAGTACTTC. Encoded protein: CASSLGGTWTYEQYF.

A remark on this clonotype: A read error may produce the germline difference seen at one junction end. The chain has TRBV3-1 and TRBJ2-4, with 9 bases identical to TRBD2. The germline V gene encodes CDR1 LGHDT and CDR2 YNNKEL (reference sequence). The CDR3 spans 18 residues. The CDR3 DNA is TGTGCCAGCAGCCTGGGGTCTAGCGGGATATCAGCCAAAAACATTCAGTGCTTC. As protein: CASSLGSSGISAKNIQCF.

A remark on this clonotype: Because it lacks the conserved phenylalanine or tryptophan at the end, this CDR3 is likely a read error. CDR3 sequence: CAIKGLADLTDTQYL. For the CDR3, the DNA is TGTGCCATCAAGGGACTAGCGGACCTCACAGATACGCAGTATTTA. The chain combines TRBV10-3 with TRBJ2-3; TRBD2 matches at 11 bases. J was trimmed by 2 bases and V by 7 bases; bases with no gene match: 5. Germline loops: CDR1 ENHRY, CDR2 SYGVKD. The CDR3 consists of 15 residues.

There are a few counts of this clonotype. J is TRBJ2-5 and V is TRBV2; D gene unclear. V lost 7 bases and J 5 bases, leaving 8 bases between the germline ends. Germline-derived CDR1 and CDR2 are SNHLY and FYNNEI. The CDR3 has 11 residues. Here the CDR3 DNA reads TGTGCCAGCAATGGTGGGGAGACCCAGTACTTC. It specifies CASNGGETQYF.

This clonotype turned up a few times. J is TRBJ2-7 and V is TRBV20-1, with unresolved D. The CDR3 covers 11 residues. Germline values: CDR1 DFQATT, CDR2 SNEGSKA (reference sequence). V was trimmed by 0 bases and J by 5 bases, leaving 5 bases between them. The CDR3 nucleotides are TGCAGTGCTAGAGATGACCACGAGCAGTACTTC. It translates to CSARDDHEQYF.

V and J are TRBV6-1 and TRBJ2-4; D is uncertain. From germline, CDR1 is MNHNS and CDR2 SASEGT. The CDR3 consists of 16 residues. Deletions cut 2 bases from V and 0 bases from J, with 11 bases between. CDR3: CASSERLPLAKNIQYF. The CDR3 nucleotides are TGTGCCAGCAGTGAACGACTTCCCCTAGCCAAAAACATTCAGTACTTC.

The chain employs TRBV27 and TRBJ2-7, with a tentative D call TRBD2 (7 bases). The germline V gene has CDR1 MNHEY and CDR2 SMNVEV (reference sequence). V lost 7 bases and J 3 bases, leaving 16 bases between the germline ends. This CDR3 is 14 amino acids long. The CDR3 sequence is CASNGGGPLYEQYF. CDR3 nucleotide sequence: TGTGCCAGCAATGGCGGGGGCCCCCTCTACGAGCAGTACTTC.

The genes are TRBV6-5 and TRBJ1-2; no reliable D call. The CDR3 totals 12 residues. The germline V gene encodes CDR1 MNHEY and CDR2 SVGAGI. The ends were cut back, 5 bases at V and 11 bases at J, with 15 bases in the middle. The CDR3 loop is CASSKPGLAYTF. CDR3 nucleotide sequence: TGTGCCAGCAGTAAGCCCGGGTTGGCGTACACCTTC.

This clonotype was observed a few times. V usage is TRBV3-1 and J usage is TRBJ2-5; maybe TRBD1 (6 bases). Trimming stripped 0 bases from V and 1 base from J, with 12 bases between. Germline assignment: CDR1 LGHDT and CDR2 YNNKEL (reference sequence). This CDR3 region has 16 residues. The CDR3 protein is CASSQEFVRGQETQYF. In DNA form, the CDR3 reads TGTGCCAGCAGCCAAGAGTTCGTCAGGGGCCAAGAGACCCAGTACTTC.